This TCR beta chain was retrieved from a study of Tregs in tolerant kidney transplant recipients. Study-level findings and limits: Findings come from small patient numbers and require larger validation. For some patients, primers changed over time, blocking nucleotide-level comparison.

TCRdb keeps only in-frame clones here, not all; method: immunoSEQ multiplex PCR. Altogether over 15,000 clones are present, around 50% being singletons, with the ten largest covering 3% to 4%. This clone is categorized as medium-sized. Its cognate antigen is unknown. Germline-derived CDR1 and CDR2 are MDHEN and SYDVKM. Trimming pared 3 bases from V and 3 bases from J, leaving 6 bases between. The CDR3 is made up of 12 amino acids. After 6 days with irradiated graft donor PBMCs, CFSE-labeled recipient PBMCs were FACS-sorted. This receptor was obtained from a human patient who received a combined kidney and bone marrow transplant. This chain uses TRBV28 with TRBJ2-7; no reliable D call. Specimen: CD4+ T cells from blood cultured with allogeneic cells, collected before the transplant. The CDR3 region has the DNA TGTGCCAGCAGTTTCTCCCGCTACGAGCAGTACTTC. Translation: CASSFSRYEQYF.